Described below is a single T cell receptor (beta chain) sequence and its context. Its antigen is unknown. No patient escaped relapse after autologous stem cell transplantation, and brentuximab vedotin exposure varied. The data were taken from a study of PD-1 blockade in classical Hodgkin lymphoma. Whole-study findings and limits: Similar baseline diversity was found in complete responders and newly diagnosed patients. Reasons behind the repertoire differences stay unclear, perhaps disease activity or earlier therapy.

Sequenced by immunoSEQ multiplex PCR; TCRdb stores in-frame clones only, minus some. The sample lists around 91,000 clones; more than 80% were seen once. Germline assignment: CDR1 MDHEN and CDR2 SYDVKM. The CDR3 is made up of 13 amino acids. Trimming shortened V by 3 bases and J by 6 bases, and 11 bases separated the two germline ends. V is TRBV28 and J is TRBJ1-1, with D possibly TRBD1 on 5 matching bases. Sequences were derived from peripheral blood mononuclear cells (PBMCs), sampled before the second cycle of nivolumab. This sequence originates from a human donor with classical Hodgkin lymphoma. In nucleotides, the CDR3 is TGTGCCAGCAGTTTCCGGGGCGCGGCTGAAGCTTTCTTT. Its protein product is CASSFRGAAEAFF.